What follows describes a single TCR beta chain. The target antigen is unknown. Attachment of unique molecular identifiers to individual cDNA molecules was performed in the library. One entry per CDR3 protein results from TCRdb running MiXCR on the RACE reads. Among about 80,000 distinct CDR3 sequences listed, 10% were seen once. Indicated time point: patch test 1, 2 weeks after DPC sensitization. Treatment reported: therapeutic diphenylcyclopropenone sensitization with weekly scalp DPC. This record comes from a study of human T cells and chemical hapten exposure. Study summary: Readings were taken at 6 days from patch tests that had applied 0.01% DPC to the upper back. Whole-study results and caveats: Healthy people's immune response may differ from that of the donors, who had alopecia.

V lost 3 bases to trimming and J lost 5 bases, with 11 bases between them. The length of the CDR3 is 15 residues. The germline V gene has CDR1 KGHSH and CDR2 LQKENI. This TCR was sampled from a woman aged 50 to 65 with alopecia areata. Some clones in this sample may be carry-over from other donors' samples. This sample comprised whole blood, obtained in connection with sensitization to the hapten diphenylcyclopropenone (DPC). V is TRBV18 and J is TRBJ1-6; D gene unclear. The CDR3 loop reads CASSPEKPNNSPLHF. The CDR3 bases are TGTGCCAGCTCACCGGAGAAGCCTAATAATTCACCCCTCCACTTT. The variable domain in full, with the rest retrieved from reference TRBV18 and TRBJ1-6, is NAGVMQNPRHLVRRRGQEARLRCSPMKGHSHVYWYRQLPEEGLKFMVYLQKENIIDESGMPKERFSAEFPKEGPSILRIQQVVRGDSAAYFCASSPEKPNNSPLHFGNGTRLTVT.